This TCR beta chain came from a study of T cells and Merkel cell carcinoma outcomes. Using immunoSEQ multiplex PCR, the repertoire was profiled, and TCRdb retains in-frame clones only, with some absent. The sample lists about 9,200 clones; about 85% were seen once. This clone appeared a few times. No antigen is known for it. This CDR3 contains 13 residues. Trimming took 0 bases from V and 6 from J, leaving 8 bases between them. CDR1 MNHNS and CDR2 SASEGT come from the germline V gene. Notes on the study in general: Repertoire plus T-cell density reportedly predicted Merkel cell carcinoma outcomes.

The sample consisted of tumor tissue from Merkel cell carcinoma. This receptor was taken from a human donor with Merkel cell carcinoma. The chain employs TRBV6-1 and TRBJ1-2; D remains ambiguous. CDR3: CASSEAGLDGYTF. The CDR3, as DNA: TGTGCCAGCAGTGAAGCAGGGTTGGATGGCTACACCTTC.